This TCR beta chain was sequenced during a study of cytomegalovirus exposure and HLA in healthy donors. The PCR ran on 60 Vbeta and 13 Jbeta primers. Produced via immunoSEQ multiplex PCR; TCRdb's table is partial and in-frame only. In the table there are 140,000 to 150,000 clones, more than 75% of which are singletons. Sequencing was carried out using PBMCs. The receptor was derived from a woman younger than 30 in good health and CMV-seropositive.

The CDR3 loop reads CAWRRGRVYGYTF. Here the CDR3 DNA reads TGTGCCTGGAGAAGGGGGCGCGTCTATGGCTACACCTTC. This chain links TRBV30 with TRBJ1-2; 7 bases are shared with TRBD1. From germline, CDR1 is GTSNPN and CDR2 SVGIG (reference sequence). There are 13 residues in the CDR3. V lost 3 bases, J lost 4 bases, and 5 bases stayed unmatched. The variable domain in full, completed from reference TRBV30 and TRBJ1-2, reads SQTIHQWPATLVQPVGSPLSLECTVEGTSNPNLYWYRQAAGRGLQLLFYSVGIGQISSEVPQNLSASRPQDRQFILSSKKLLLSDSGFYLCAWRRGRVYGYTFGSGTRLTVV.